The T cell receptor (beta chain) described here comes from a study of T cells in Graves' hyperthyroidism and ophthalmopathy. Study-wide context: Peripheral blood draws took place at initial diagnosis, ahead of any treatment.

Amplified TCR beta CDR3 regions came from RNA transcripts. The HTBI primer set was used in a first-round RT-PCR of the TCR CDR3. TCRdb used MiXCR to reprocess the multiplex PCR reads, holding one entry per CDR3 protein. The table shows hundreds of thousands of distinct CDR3 sequences, with about a sixth occurring only once. In this sample, this clonotype turned up a few times. Orbital computed tomography, thyroid ultrasound, serum thyroxine and TRAb, and clinical symptoms together informed the diagnoses. There are 14 residues in the CDR3. From germline, CDR1 is MNHEY and CDR2 SMNVEV (reference sequence). The junction had 2 bases not matched to a gene; V was cut back by 3 bases and J by 3 bases.

The sequencing sample was made of blood. This receptor was taken from a woman under 30 with Graves' ophthalmopathy. The chain has TRBV27 and TRBJ2-1, with 7 bases that match TRBD2. The chain's CDR3 is CASSFAGVYNEQFF. CDR3 DNA: TGTGCCAGCAGTTTTGCGGGGGTCTACAATGAGCAGTTCTTC.